Listed here is a single T cell receptor (beta chain). Its specificity is unknown. The PCR was carried out with 60 Vbeta primers and 13 Jbeta primers. Per the study methods: Unique TCR beta chains numbered approximately 80 million in a later analysis, with approximately 10 million shared. The table came from immunoSEQ multiplex PCR; TCRdb's copy has only in-frame clones and leaves some out. V, J and clone size derive from that table, while D and trimming were established from the DNA sequence. In total, the table holds some 70,000 clones. This record belongs to a study of cytomegalovirus exposure and HLA in healthy donors. Study in general: Of all 380 or so donors who were genotyped, 75% to 90% belonged to the Caucasian-associated ancestry cluster.

Study results and limitations: Researchers reported in a later analysis that common viral pathogens appeared linked to several top clusters. In a later analysis, DRB1 alleles had the most associated TCRs; HLA-C alleles the fewest.

The CDR3 loop spans 14 amino acids. The V gene lost 8 bases and the J gene lost 0 bases, with 13 bases spanning the gap. Germline-derived CDR1 and CDR2 are LNHDA and SQIVND (reference sequence). The chain couples TRBV19 to TRBJ1-1, with TRBD1 as a possible D gene (6 bases). Sequencing was performed on PBMCs. This sequence was found in a boy between 10 and 17 years old in good health and CMV-seronegative. CDR3 amino acids: CASFPDRLNTEAFF. CDR3 in DNA: TGTGCCAGTTTTCCTGACAGGTTGAACACTGAAGCTTTCTTT.